The present entry profiles one T cell receptor beta chain with its context. The entry originates in a study of blood T cell repertoires in COVID-19. Per germline, CDR1 MNHEY and CDR2 SMNVEV (reference sequence). V shed 5 bases and J 0 bases; nucleotides not matched to a gene: 6. This CDR3 is 16 amino acids long. This table comes from immunoSEQ multiplex PCR, and its TCRdb copy is limited to in-frame clones, with some not included. The sample consists of over 150,000 clones, around nine tenths of them appearing once. The receptor's source is a man aged 25 to 40 with acute or convalescent COVID-19. This chain uses TRBV27 with TRBJ1-3; 8 nucleotides match TRBD1. The sequenced sample consisted of peripheral blood. Here the CDR3 reads CASSPGQGRSGNTIYF. CDR3 nucleotide sequence: TGTGCCAGCAGTCCAGGACAGGGACGCTCTGGAAACACCATATATTTT.